The 29 T cell receptor beta chains given below trace back to one sample, sequenced in a study of cytomegalovirus exposure and HLA in healthy donors. Sequencing was performed with immunoSEQ multiplex PCR; in TCRdb, only in-frame clones are kept and a portion is missing. Among 250,000 to 300,000 clones, 86% were seen once, and the ten largest hold roughly 0.99%. The sample consisted of PBMCs. Source of these receptors: a woman aged 18-30 years in good health and CMV-seronegative.

This sequence joins TRBV30 and TRBJ2-5; TRBD2 aligns across 12 bases. With V trimmed by 0 bases and J by 4 bases, 3 bases remained unmatched. The germline CDR1 and CDR2 sequences are GTSNPN and SVGIG (reference sequence). This CDR3 region has 15 residues. CDR3 in DNA: TGTGCCTGGAGTGTAAAACTAGCGGGAGGAGAGACCCAGTACTTC. Its translation: CAWSVKLAGGETQYF.

The V call is TRBV18, the J call TRBJ1-2, with D uncertain. The CDR3 is made up of 14 amino acids. Germline V CDR1 and CDR2: KGHSH, LQKENI. V was cut by 0 bases and J by 11 bases, with 16 bases left in between. In nucleotides, the CDR3 is TGTGCCAGCTCACCACCGAGGGCAGGTGATAAGTACACCTTC. Its translation is CASSPPRAGDKYTF.

The CDR3 nucleotides read TGTGCCAGCAGCTTAGGGGAGGATACGCAGTATTTT. It yields the protein CASSLGEDTQYF. This rearrangement joins TRBV7-2 to TRBJ2-3; D is perhaps TRBD2 (5 bases). V lost 1 base to trimming and J lost 6 bases, with 5 bases between them. Germline lookup yields CDR1 SGHTA and CDR2 FQGNSA. This CDR3 has 12 residues.

This chain links TRBV27 with TRBJ2-3, with 12 bases that match TRBD2. The J segment lost 3 bases and the V segment lost 6 bases, leaving 4 bases of the junction unmatched. The CDR3 totals 15 residues. Germline values: CDR1 MNHEY, CDR2 SMNVEV (reference sequence). The CDR3 reads CASSLAGGPTDTQYF. CDR3 bases: TGTGCCAGCAGCCTAGCGGGGGGGCCAACAGATACGCAGTATTTT.

The genes are TRBV4-3 and TRBJ2-2; TRBD1 matches 9 bases. CDR1 LGHNA and CDR2 YSLEER come from the germline V gene. The CDR3 contains 17 residues. The V segment lost 0 bases and the J segment 7 bases; nucleotides outside the gene matches: 9. CDR3 loop: CASSQDWDRVGIGELFF. Written as DNA, the CDR3 is TGCGCCAGCAGCCAAGATTGGGACAGGGTCGGGATCGGGGAGCTGTTTTTT.

V and J are TRBV5-1 and TRBJ2-7, with 11 positions matching TRBD1. V shed 4 bases, J shed 3 bases, and the junction held 9 bases outside the gene matches. The length of the CDR3 is 16 residues. Germline CDR1 and CDR2: SGHRS and YFSETQ. This CDR3 reads CASSGDRGEFSYEQYF. In DNA, the CDR3 is TGCGCCAGCAGCGGGGACAGGGGGGAATTTAGCTACGAGCAGTACTTC.

The chain recombines TRBV5-6 with TRBJ2-7; TRBD1 matches 9 bases. This CDR3 has 14 residues. Germline CDR1 reads SGHDT; CDR2 reads YYEEEE. The V gene end was trimmed by 4 bases and the J gene end by 2 bases; junction bases not matched to a gene: 4. As DNA, the CDR3 is TGTGCCAGCAGCCTTAGACAGGGGGCCTACGAGCAGTACTTC. Translating it yields CASSLRQGAYEQYF.

The V gene is TRBV12-5, the J gene TRBJ2-5; TRBD1 agrees at 7 bases. Per the germline V gene, CDR1 is LGHNT and CDR2 is FRNRAP. This CDR3 region has 13 residues. The trim removed 6 bases at V and 1 base at J, leaving 2 bases unmatched. Here the CDR3 DNA reads TGTGCTAGTGGCCGGGACAGCCAAGAGACCCAGTACTTC. This translates into CASGRDSQETQYF.

The V call is TRBV9, the J call TRBJ1-3; weak D call: TRBD1 (6 bases). V was pared by 3 bases and J by 0 bases, with 7 bases between. Per germline, CDR1 SGDLS and CDR2 YYNGEE. The CDR3 consists of 14 residues. The CDR3, as DNA: TGTGCCAGCAGCGCGGACAGCTCTGGAAACACCATATATTTT. Its protein is CASSADSSGNTIYF.

The genes are TRBV9 and TRBJ1-1; TRBD1 matches at 9 bases. This CDR3 spans 14 amino acids. The J segment lost 3 bases and the V segment lost 3 bases, leaving 3 bases of the junction unmatched. Germline CDR1 reads SGDLS; CDR2 reads YYNGEE. The DNA for the CDR3 is TGTGCCAGCAGCGGACACAGGGGGCACACTGAAGCTTTCTTT. The encoded protein is CASSGHRGHTEAFF.

The rearrangement joins TRBV28 to TRBJ1-2; TRBD1 might be the D (5 bases). Germline-derived CDR1 and CDR2 are MDHEN and SYDVKM. V dropped 7 bases and J dropped 1 base, with 25 bases sitting between them. The CDR3 sequence is 18 residues long. The CDR3 DNA follows: TGTGCCAGCACCTTACCCCCAGGCCTCCGGGACTTTAACTATGGCTACACCTTC. Amino acids: CASTLPPGLRDFNYGYTF.

The chain is built from TRBV4-3 and TRBJ1-1, with D possibly TRBD1 on 5 matching bases. Trimming left V 1 base short and J 0 bases short, with 9 bases between. Germline V CDR1 and CDR2: LGHNA, YSLEER. CDR3 size: 15 residues. The CDR3 DNA follows: TGCGCCAGCAGCCAAGCGAAGACAGTGAACACTGAAGCTTTCTTT. Its protein is CASSQAKTVNTEAFF.

The CDR3 reads CASSDGTAGQPQHF. CDR3 bases: TGTGCCAGCAGTGACGGTACAGCGGGTCAGCCCCAGCATTTT. The rearrangement uses TRBV6-4 and TRBJ1-5; no reliable D call. V lost 2 bases to trimming and J lost 6 bases, with 11 bases between them. This CDR3 is built from 14 residues. Germline CDR1 reads MRHNA; CDR2 reads SNTAGT.

The V gene is TRBV2, the J gene TRBJ2-1; TRBD2 matches 11 bases. The length of the CDR3 is 15 residues. Germline CDR1 is SNHLY and CDR2 is FYNNEI. The V and J ends lost 6 bases and 4 bases, in that order; junction bases with no gene match: 5. CDR3 region: CASRELAGVYNEQFF. Written as DNA, the CDR3 is TGTGCCAGCAGGGAACTAGCGGGAGTGTACAATGAGCAGTTCTTC.

This chain joins TRBV6-5 and TRBJ1-2; 7 nucleotides agree with TRBD1. V lost 5 bases, J lost 4 bases, and 4 bases stayed unmatched. Germline loops: CDR1 MNHEY, CDR2 SVGAGI. This CDR3 spans 13 amino acids. CDR3 sequence: CASSPQGGYGYTF. The DNA for the CDR3 is TGTGCCAGCAGTCCTCAGGGGGGCTATGGCTACACCTTC.

This clone was found a few times. CDR3 sequence reads: CASLRTGGGNVYGYTF. The CDR3 nucleotides read TGTGCCAGCTTGCGGACAGGGGGCGGAAATGTATATGGCTACACCTTC. The V gene is TRBV28, the J gene TRBJ1-2; 11 bases are a match to TRBD1. The CDR3 consists of 16 residues. Germline CDR1 MDHEN, CDR2 SYDVKM. Trimming cost V 8 bases and J 5 bases; bases outside gene matches: 13.

This clone was detected once. This chain connects TRBV7-2 to TRBJ1-5; D is perhaps TRBD1 (6 bases). V was pared by 6 bases and J by 6 bases, with 21 bases between. This CDR3 has 16 residues. The germline CDR1 and CDR2 sequences are SGHTA and FQGNSA. DNA of the CDR3: TGTGCCAGCAGAAGAACGTCGGGGGGCGCGGGTCAGCCCCAGCATTTT. Its translation is CASRRTSGGAGQPQHF.

The CDR3 DNA follows: TGTGCCAGTAGTTCCGGGACAGGGGGCTCCTACGAGCAGTACTTC. Translation: CASSSGTGGSYEQYF. The chain is built from TRBV19 and TRBJ2-7, with 11 bases matching TRBD1. CDR1 is LNHDA and CDR2 is SQIVND in the germline V gene (reference sequence). V dropped 5 bases and J dropped 0; count of bases not matched to a gene: 3. The CDR3 runs to 15 residues.

The chain joins TRBV15 to TRBJ1-2, with a possible D match to TRBD1 (6 bases). There are 16 residues in the CDR3. In germline, CDR1 is LNHNV, CDR2 YYDKDF (reference sequence). The V end lost 0 bases, the J end lost 4 bases, and 15 bases lay between the germline ends. The CDR3 DNA follows: TGTGCCACCAGCAGAGATCGAGCAGGGGAACGCTATGGCTACACCTTC. It is translated as CATSRDRAGERYGYTF. Full variable domain (rest looked up from reference TRBV15 and TRBJ1-2): DAMVIQNPRYQVTQFGKPVTLSCSQTLNHNVMYWYQQKSSQAPKLLFHYYDKDFNNEADTPDNFQSRRPNTSFCFLDIRSPGLGDTAMYLCATSRDRAGERYGYTFGSGTRLTVV.

The genes are TRBV27 and TRBJ2-1; a weak D match, TRBD2 (6 bases). This CDR3 is 14 amino acids long. The V end lost 3 bases, the J end lost 4 bases, and 10 bases lay between the germline ends. Germline V gene data show CDR1 as MNHEY and CDR2 as SMNVEV (reference sequence). CDR3 amino acids: CASSFQTSYNEQFF. CDR3 DNA: TGTGCCAGCAGTTTCCAGACTAGTTACAATGAGCAGTTCTTC.

A few counts support this clone. The chain uses TRBV10-2 and TRBJ1-4, with 8 bases lining up with TRBD1. Germline CDR1 WSHSY, CDR2 SAAADI. CDR3 length: 13 amino acids. Trimming cost V 10 bases and J 4 bases; bases outside gene matches: 5. As DNA, the CDR3 is TGCGCCACAGGGGGCCGTGATAATGAAAAACTGTTTTTT. It codes for CATGGRDNEKLFF.

V and J are TRBV19 and TRBJ2-7; D is unresolved. The CDR3 spans 15 residues. Germline V gives CDR1 LNHDA, CDR2 SQIVND (reference sequence). Trimming removed 4 bases from V and 2 bases from J, with 15 bases in between. Written as DNA, the CDR3 is TGTGCCAGTAGTAGAGACTTCCTCGAGCCCTACGAGCAGTACTTC. The encoded protein is CASSRDFLEPYEQYF.

The chain links TRBV27 to TRBJ2-3; 11 bases agree with TRBD1. CDR1 and CDR2 (germline): MNHEY, SMNVEV (reference sequence). With 7 bases clipped from V and 3 bases from J, the junction kept 9 bases outside the gene matches. The CDR3 is 16 residues long. CDR3 DNA: TGTGCCAGCACCCCATGGACAGGGGGCTTAACAGATACGCAGTATTTT. Amino acid sequence: CASTPWTGGLTDTQYF.

This sequence joins TRBV27 and TRBJ1-5; 7 positions agree with TRBD1. CDR1 and CDR2 (germline): MNHEY, SMNVEV (reference sequence). The ends lost 11 bases at V and 4 bases at J; junction bases unmatched: 11. This CDR3 has 14 amino acids. The CDR3 DNA reads as TGTGCCGCTGGGCGACAGGGCAATAATCAGCCCCAGCATTTT. Translated: CAAGRQGNNQPQHF.

CDR3 amino acids: CASSVGGVRSFHGYTF. DNA of the CDR3: TGTGCCAGCAGCGTAGGAGGAGTAAGGTCATTTCATGGCTACACCTTC. V gene TRBV9 combines with J gene TRBJ1-2; the D is unclear. CDR1 and CDR2 from the germline V gene are SGDLS and YYNGEE. This CDR3 has 16 amino acids. Trimming took 0 bases from V and 6 from J, leaving 18 bases between them.

CDR3 loop: CASSLGLIPPYNSPLHF. The CDR3 nucleotides read TGTGCCAGCAGTTTAGGGCTAATTCCTCCCTATAATTCACCCCTCCACTTT. V and J are TRBV27 and TRBJ1-6, with unresolved D. The CDR3 has 17 amino acids. In germline, CDR1 is MNHEY, CDR2 SMNVEV (reference sequence). The V and J ends lost 2 bases and 2 bases respectively, with 13 bases between them.

The chain has TRBV5-6 and TRBJ2-5, with TRBD2 as a possible D gene (6 bases). Germline values: CDR1 SGHDT, CDR2 YYEEEE. Trimming pared 4 bases from V and 0 bases from J, leaving 22 bases between. CDR3 size: 18 residues. The CDR3 loop reads CASSTAAGTLENQETQYF. The DNA for the CDR3 is TGTGCCAGCAGCACCGCGGCGGGAACCCTGGAGAACCAAGAGACCCAGTACTTC.

The chain links TRBV28 to TRBJ2-2; tentatively, D is TRBD2 (6 bases). The CDR3 contains 14 residues. CDR1 is MDHEN and CDR2 is SYDVKM in the germline V gene. Trimming left V 6 bases short and J 2 bases short, with 10 bases between. The CDR3 here is CASREGRNTGELFF. CDR3 sequence (DNA): TGTGCCAGCAGGGAGGGGAGAAACACCGGGGAGCTGTTTTTT.

V usage is TRBV5-1 and J usage is TRBJ2-7; perhaps TRBD1 as D (6 bases). CDR1 is SGHRS and CDR2 is YFSETQ in the germline V gene. Trimming stripped 0 bases from V and 4 bases from J, with 14 bases between. The CDR3 covers 15 residues. The chain's CDR3 is CASSLGVLGGYEQYF. DNA for the CDR3: TGCGCCAGCAGCTTGGGAGTTTTAGGGGGATACGAGCAGTACTTC.